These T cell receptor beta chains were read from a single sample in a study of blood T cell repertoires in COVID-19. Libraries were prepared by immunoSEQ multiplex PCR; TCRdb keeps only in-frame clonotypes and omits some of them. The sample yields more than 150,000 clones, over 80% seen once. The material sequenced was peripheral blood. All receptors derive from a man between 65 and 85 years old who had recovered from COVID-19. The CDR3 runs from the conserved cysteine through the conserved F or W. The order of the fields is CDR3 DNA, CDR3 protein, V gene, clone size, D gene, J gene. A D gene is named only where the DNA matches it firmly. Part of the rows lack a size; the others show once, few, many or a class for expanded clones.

TGTGCCAGCACCTCCCCCCACGGGCGGGATCGATACGAGCAGTACTTC	CASTSPHGRDRYEQYF	TRBV7-2	NA	NA	TRBJ2-7
TGTGCCAGCAGAAGACAGGGCCGCTTTTCCATGAACACTGAAGCTTTCTTT	CASRRQGRFSMNTEAFF	TRBV6-4	NA	TRBD1	TRBJ1-1
TGTGCCATCAGTGAGACAGAGGGACAGGAGTCCTCCTACGAGCAGTACTTC	CAISETEGQESSYEQYF	TRBV10-3	few	TRBD1	TRBJ2-7
TGTGCCAGCAGCTTAACCGGACTCTATAATTCACCCCTCCACTTT	CASSLTGLYNSPLHF	TRBV11-2	NA	NA	TRBJ1-6
TGCGCCAGCAGCTTGGGCCCGAGCTCCTACGAGCAGTACTTC	CASSLGPSSYEQYF	TRBV5-1	NA	NA	TRBJ2-7
TGTGCCATCAGGGGGACAGACTACAAGCCCCTCCACTTT	CAIRGTDYKPLHF	TRBV10-3	NA	TRBD1	TRBJ1-6
TGTGCCAGCAGCCTCGGGACTAGCGGGAGATCGGATGAGCAGTTCTTC	CASSLGTSGRSDEQFF	TRBV7-2	NA	TRBD2	TRBJ2-1
TGTGCCAGCAGTTTATCACGTCCCGGGACAGTGAACACTGAAGCTTTCTTT	CASSLSRPGTVNTEAFF	TRBV27	NA	TRBD1	TRBJ1-1
TGTGCCAGCAGCCAGGGACAGGGATGGGGGGGCGAGCAGTACTTC	CASSQGQGWGGEQYF	TRBV3-1/TRBV3-2	NA	TRBD1	TRBJ2-7
TGTGCCAGCAGTTTACGCGGGATCGGGGAGAGTAGCAATCAGCCCCAGCATTTT	CASSLRGIGESSNQPQHF	TRBV27	NA	NA	TRBJ1-5
TGTGCCAGCAGTGAAATCGCGGGGCTAGCGGGAGGAGAGACCCAGTACTTC	CASSEIAGLAGGETQYF	TRBV6-1	NA	TRBD2	TRBJ2-5
TGTGCCAGCAGCCGGACTAGCGGGAGGGCGGAAGAGACCCAGTACTTC	CASSRTSGRAEETQYF	TRBV3-1/TRBV3-2	NA	TRBD2	TRBJ2-5
TGTGCCTGGAGTCCACAGGGGGGATATGGCTACACCTTC	CAWSPQGGYGYTF	TRBV30	NA	TRBD1	TRBJ1-2
TGTGCCAGCAGCCTTTCGGGACTAGCGGCGAATGAGCAGTTCTTC	CASSLSGLAANEQFF	TRBV3-1/TRBV3-2	NA	TRBD2	TRBJ2-1
TGTGCCAGCAGCGTATCGGGACACTCGTACTACAATGAGCAGTTCTTC	CASSVSGHSYYNEQFF	TRBV9	NA	NA	TRBJ2-1
TGTGCCAGCAGTTACAGACTCGCCAAGGGGAGGTACAATGAGCAGTTCTTC	CASSYRLAKGRYNEQFF	TRBV27	once	NA	TRBJ2-1
TGTGCCAGCAGCTTGGAGCCAACTAATGAAAAACTGTTTTTT	CASSLEPTNEKLFF	TRBV5-4	NA	NA	TRBJ1-4
TGTGCCAGCAGCTTAGGACAGGGAGAGACCCAGTACTTC	CASSLGQGETQYF	TRBV5-6	NA	TRBD1	TRBJ2-5
TGTGCCAGCAGTTTCAGGGTCAGTGGTGGCTACACCTTC	CASSFRVSGGYTF	TRBV12-3/TRBV12-4	NA	NA	TRBJ1-2
TGCGCCAGCAGCCATGGGACAGGTCCATACAATGAGCAGTTCTTC	CASSHGTGPYNEQFF	TRBV4-3	NA	TRBD1	TRBJ2-1
TGTGCCAGCAGCTTGGGGGGACAAGCCTACGAGCAGTACTTC	CASSLGGQAYEQYF	TRBV5-4	NA	NA	TRBJ2-7
TGTGCCAGTAGTATAGGGCAGGGGGCCGGTGGCTACACCTTC	CASSIGQGAGGYTF	TRBV19	NA	TRBD1	TRBJ1-2
TGCGCCAGCAGCCTCGGACTAGCGGGAGGGGAGACCCAGTACTTC	CASSLGLAGGETQYF	TRBV5-1	NA	TRBD2	TRBJ2-5
TGCGCCAGCAGCTGGGGGGACAGGGGGCAAGAGACCCAGTACTTC	CASSWGDRGQETQYF	TRBV5-1	NA	TRBD1	TRBJ2-5
TGTGCCACCAGTGGGGCCTCCGGGACAGGGGTAGGAAACACCATATATTTT	CATSGASGTGVGNTIYF	TRBV24-1	many	TRBD1	TRBJ1-3
TGTGCCAGCAGTCCCCCACAGGGGAACACCGGGGAGCTGTTTTTT	CASSPPQGNTGELFF	TRBV6-5	NA	NA	TRBJ2-2
TGCGCCAGCAGCTTGGGGGCAGCGTCTAGCCAAAGGAAACTGTTTTTT	CASSLGAASSQRKLFF	TRBV5-1	NA	NA	TRBJ1-4
TGCGCCAGCAGTGAACGCGGGAGTGGGGCAGATACGCAGTATTTT	CASSERGSGADTQYF	TRBV10-1	NA	TRBD2	TRBJ2-3
TGCAGTGCTAACCGGGAGACTGAAGCTTTCTTT	CSANRETEAFF	TRBV20-1	NA	NA	TRBJ1-1
TGTGCCAGCTCAAAAATTGACAGGGGTGACGGCTACACCTTC	CASSKIDRGDGYTF	TRBV18	once	TRBD1	TRBJ1-2
TGCAGCGTTGAAACGGCAGGGGAGCAAAAACTGTTTTTT	CSVETAGEQKLFF	TRBV29-1	NA	NA	TRBJ1-4
TGTGCCAGCAGCGACTCGAGCTCCTACAATGAGCAGTTCTTC	CASSDSSSYNEQFF	TRBV11-2	NA	NA	TRBJ2-1
TGTGCCAGCAACGCAGGGGATAATGAAAAACTGTTTTTT	CASNAGDNEKLFF	TRBV19	NA	NA	TRBJ1-4
TGTGCCAGCAGCTTAGAGGTGGGGCAGGTCACTGAAGCTTTCTTT	CASSLEVGQVTEAFF	TRBV11-2	NA	NA	TRBJ1-1
TGTGCCAGTAGTATACTGTCGGCAGGTGGCACTGAAGCTTTCTTT	CASSILSAGGTEAFF	TRBV19	NA	NA	TRBJ1-1
TGCGCCAGCAGCTTGGACGGGGTCATCGCCACTGAAGCTTTCTTT	CASSLDGVIATEAFF	TRBV5-1	NA	NA	TRBJ1-1
TGTGCCAGTAGTTCGGTAGCAACTAATGAAAAACTGTTTTTT	CASSSVATNEKLFF	TRBV19	NA	NA	TRBJ1-4
TGTGCCAGCAGCATTGGGACAGCGAACACTGAAGCTTTCTTT	CASSIGTANTEAFF	TRBV7-8	NA	TRBD1	TRBJ1-1
TGTGCCAGCAGCTCGGATTCGACTGTCACCTACGAGCAGTACTTC	CASSSDSTVTYEQYF	TRBV5-6	NA	NA	TRBJ2-7
TGTGCCAGTAGTATAGGGACAGGGGAGATTGCGGTATACAATGAGCAGTTCTTC	CASSIGTGEIAVYNEQFF	TRBV19	few	TRBD1	TRBJ2-1
TGCGCCAGCAGTCGATCGACAGGACCGAACACTGAAGCTTTCTTT	CASSRSTGPNTEAFF	TRBV10-1	NA	NA	TRBJ1-1
TGTGCCAGCTCACCGGGGACTAGCGGGAGCATCTCCTACGAGCAGTACTTC	CASSPGTSGSISYEQYF	TRBV18	NA	TRBD2	TRBJ2-7
TGTGCCAGCAGCGAAACACAGGGGGCAGGTACGCAGTATTTT	CASSETQGAGTQYF	TRBV9	NA	TRBD1	TRBJ2-3
TGTGCCAGCAGCCCAGACAGGGGGCTTGGCTACACCTTC	CASSPDRGLGYTF	TRBV5-6	NA	TRBD1	TRBJ1-2
TGTGCCATCAGCGAGACAGGGCGGTACGAGCAGTACTTC	CAISETGRYEQYF	TRBV10-3	few	TRBD1	TRBJ2-7
TGTGCCAGCAGCTTCGGGGACAATGAGCAGTTCTTC	CASSFGDNEQFF	TRBV7-8	NA	NA	TRBJ2-1
TGCAGCGTTGGATCCGGACTAGCGGGAGGCGAGCAGTACTTC	CSVGSGLAGGEQYF	TRBV29-1	NA	TRBD2	TRBJ2-7
TGCAGCGTTGACGACTCCTTTGGGGAGCAGTACTTC	CSVDDSFGEQYF	TRBV29-1	NA	NA	TRBJ2-7
TGTGCCAGCAGTGAGATAACACGGAGCTCCTACAATGAGCAGTTCTTC	CASSEITRSSYNEQFF	TRBV2	NA	NA	TRBJ2-1
TGTGCCAGCAGCTTGACTGTTACCTACAATGAGCAGTTCTTC	CASSLTVTYNEQFF	TRBV5-5	NA	NA	TRBJ2-1
TGTGCCAGCACACGGGACAGGGGGTACCAAGAGACCCAGTACTTC	CASTRDRGYQETQYF	TRBV2	NA	TRBD1	TRBJ2-5
TGTGCCAGCAGTCCACAGGGGATTGAAAATCAGCCCCAGCATTTT	CASSPQGIENQPQHF	TRBV28	once	TRBD1	TRBJ1-5